The text below deals with one T cell receptor beta chain. Its target antigen remains unknown. No base-level quality is on record; no much larger clone is a single base apart. The data were taken from a study of blood T cell repertoires in COVID-19 (dated by TCRdb to the early 2020s). At the level of the whole study: Samples covering the acute and convalescent phases of COVID-19 were provided by collaborators in the United States, Italy and Spain. The material from the prospective study consisted of cDNA or gDNA derived from T cells, B-cell-depleted T cells, or PBMCs. Subjects who had been exposed to COVID-19, were actively infected with it, or had recovered from it provided the deeply sampled blood TCRbeta repertoires that made up the dataset. A freely available public database, intended as a resource for researchers studying the immune response to SARS-CoV-2, is where the repertoires were released. The samples were drawn from the first 160 participants of the ongoing ImmuneRACE study and from roughly 1,300 subjects provided by 6 global collaborators. A de-identified subject ID, COVID-19 status, age in years and sex were almost always included in the sample metadata. Where available, HLA class I and class II types were obtained from metadata supplied by the sample provider rather than from assay-based typing.

Results the study describes overall, beyond this receptor: Clinical and demographic metadata were provided uncurated, with the amount varying by source and participant.

TCRbeta CDR3 regions were amplified from genomic DNA using the immunoSEQ Assay, a bias-controlled multiplex PCR. The original pipeline was this. Within the assay, amplification of reference gene primers was used to estimate how many nucleated cells each sample contained. To quantify the absolute abundance of each unique TCRbeta CDR3 rearrangement, sequence reads were collapsed and filtered. For each sample, productive Simpson clonality was calculated by taking the square root of Simpson's diversity index across productive rearrangements. TCRdb's version of the immuneACCESS table is confined to in-frame rearrangements and falls short of the full clone set. An unresolved V gene accounts for under half of the shortfall where checked; the remainder is of unknown origin. D and trimming were read from the DNA, whereas the V and J calls and clone size are those reported in that table. In all, the sample holds 150,000 or so clones, and 84% of those were seen once. Over 12% of the sample is taken by the ten largest.

The cysteine opens and the phenylalanine closes a CDR3 of 14 amino acids. The retained sequence is limited to the CDR3, 42 bases, with the frame set at the first base. CDR1 is given as ENHRY and CDR2 as SYGVKD, both from the germline V gene. V trim: 10 bases; J trim: 5 bases; unmatched bases: 9. Collaborating institutions collected whole blood in K2EDTA tubes following their own protocols. Collaborator samples were shipped for TCRbeta analysis as frozen whole blood, isolated PBMCs, or DNA extracted from either sample type. The clonotype was recovered from a man between 18 and 35 years old with active or convalescent COVID-19. The sample taken for sequencing was peripheral blood. Recombination joined TRBV10-3 with TRBJ2-2, and TRBD1 matches 8 of the central bases. The sequenced DNA: TGTGCCAGCCGGGGACAGGTGGATACCGGGGAGCTGTTTTTT. The resulting protein is CASRGQVDTGELFF.